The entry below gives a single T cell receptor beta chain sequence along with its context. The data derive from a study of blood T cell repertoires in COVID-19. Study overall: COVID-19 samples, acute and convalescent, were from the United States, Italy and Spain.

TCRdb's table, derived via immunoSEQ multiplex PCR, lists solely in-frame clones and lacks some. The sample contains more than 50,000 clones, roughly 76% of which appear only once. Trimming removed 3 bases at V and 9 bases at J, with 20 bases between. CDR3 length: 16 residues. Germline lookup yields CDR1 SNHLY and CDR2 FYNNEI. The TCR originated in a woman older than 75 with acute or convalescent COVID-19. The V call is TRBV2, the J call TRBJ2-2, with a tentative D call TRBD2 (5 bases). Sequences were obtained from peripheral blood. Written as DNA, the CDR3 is TGTGCCAGCAGTGATCAGCTCGTCTCTAGCCCCCGGGAGCTGTTTTTT. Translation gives CASSDQLVSSPRELFF.